This is a list of T cell receptor beta chains from one sample in a study of T cell repertoires in cytomegalovirus infection. TCRdb re-analysed the reads in MiXCR, keeping a single row per CDR3 protein. The sample contains about 260,000 distinct CDR3 sequences, around 8.7% of which appear only once. Sequencing used PBMCs. These receptors originate from a human donor in good health (CMV status not recorded). Some clones in this sample may be carry-over from other donors' samples. Both conserved end residues are part of each CDR3. D genes are given only for firm matches. A row's size may be missing; if present it is once, few, many or a size class.

TRBD2	TRBV6-2/TRBV6-3	few	TRBJ2-1	CASSYRGGEQFF	TGTGCCAGCAGTTACCGGGGGGGTGAGCAGTTCTTC
-	TRBV7-2	many	TRBJ1-2	CASSHNRFRTNYGYTF	TGTGCCAGCAGCCATAACCGGTTCAGAACTAACTATGGCTACACCTTC
-	TRBV29-1	-	TRBJ2-7	CSVEGVLNEQYF	TGCAGCGTTGAAGGGGTTCTAAACGAGCAGTACTTC
-	TRBV6-6	many	TRBJ1-1	CASSYQNSEAFF	TGTGCCAGCAGTTACCAAAACAGTGAAGCTTTCTTT
-	TRBV28	many	TRBJ1-5	CASGQIRVTNQPQHF	TGTGCCAGCGGACAAATCAGGGTTACCAATCAGCCCCAGCATTTT
TRBD2	TRBV6-2/TRBV6-3	few	TRBJ2-3	CASSLAGTSTDTQYF	TGTGCCAGCAGTTTAGCGGGGACGAGCACAGATACGCAGTATTTT
-	TRBV6-2/TRBV6-3	-	TRBJ2-7	CASRPDGSREYEQYF	TGTGCCAGCAGACCGGACGGCTCCCGGGAGTACGAGCAGTACTTC
TRBD1	TRBV28	-	TRBJ1-2	CASSGSTGAIFRYTF	TGTGCCAGCAGTGGGTCGACAGGGGCCATTTTCCGCTACACCTTC
-	TRBV19	few	TRBJ2-6	CASSVDLQGVGANVLTF	TGTGCCAGTAGTGTTGACCTTCAAGGCGTTGGGGCCAACGTCCTGACTTTC
TRBD1	TRBV28	many	TRBJ1-5	CASSRRQGGQPQHF	TGTGCCAGCAGTCGCCGACAGGGAGGACAGCCCCAGCATTTT
TRBD1	TRBV14	few	TRBJ2-7	CASSPTLRGRIYEQYF	TGTGCCAGCAGCCCTACCCTGAGGGGGCGCATCTACGAGCAGTACTTC
-	TRBV15	-	TRBJ2-3	CATSRDADTQYF	TGTGCCACCAGCAGAGACGCAGATACGCAGTATTTT
-	TRBV9	-	TRBJ1-5	CASSVGVAGNQPQHF	TGTGCCAGCAGCGTAGGAGTGGCGGGCAATCAGCCCCAGCATTTT
TRBD2	TRBV12-3/TRBV12-4	many	TRBJ2-3	CASSLTSGGSTDTQYF	TGTGCCAGCAGCTTGACTAGCGGGGGAAGCACAGATACGCAGTATTTT
-	TRBV5-1	few	TRBJ2-7	CASSVGDGFYEQYF	TGCGCCAGCAGCGTGGGGGACGGATTCTACGAGCAGTACTTC
-	TRBV20-1	medium-sized	TRBJ1-3	CSLQGTSGNTIYF	TGCAGTCTACAGGGAACCTCTGGAAACACCATATATTTT
-	TRBV6-2/TRBV6-3	many	TRBJ1-5	CASRQQGYQPQHF	TGTGCCAGCAGGCAGCAGGGGTATCAGCCCCAGCATTTT
-	TRBV5-1	few	TRBJ2-3	CASSTIDTQYF	TGCGCCAGCAGCACGATTGATACGCAGTATTTT
-	TRBV10-3	-	TRBJ2-2	CAISETGELFF	TGTGCCATCAGTGAGACCGGGGAGCTGTTTTTT
-	TRBV7-9	many	TRBJ2-1	CASSYGANYNEQFF	TGTGCCAGCAGCTATGGAGCTAATTACAATGAGCAGTTCTTC
-	TRBV6-1	many	TRBJ1-1	CASRDYSWTEAFF	TGTGCCAGCAGGGATTACAGTTGGACTGAAGCTTTCTTT
TRBD1	TRBV19	many	TRBJ1-3	CASSLQGGPRNTIYF	TGTGCCAGTAGTCTCCAGGGGGGACCCAGAAACACCATATATTTT
-	TRBV27	-	TRBJ2-7	CASSFMDSYEQYF	TGTGCCAGCAGTTTTATGGATTCCTACGAGCAGTACTTC
-	TRBV4-3	many	TRBJ1-2	CASSQSGVRGYTF	TGCGCCAGCAGCCAGTCAGGGGTGAGGGGCTACACCTTC
-	TRBV7-8	-	TRBJ2-3	CASSLSGLGGSTDTQYF	TGTGCCAGCAGCTTATCGGGGCTTGGCGGTAGCACAGATACGCAGTATTTT
-	TRBV19	many	TRBJ2-3	CASSIAGAGADTQYF	TGTGCCAGTAGTATTGCAGGGGCGGGTGCAGATACGCAGTATTTT
-	TRBV6-2/TRBV6-3	many	TRBJ1-2	CASRPGQLYGYTF	TGTGCCAGCAGGCCCGGACAACTCTATGGCTACACCTTC
TRBD2	TRBV7-2	many	TRBJ2-7	CASSPKKAGTSGIDEQYF	TGTGCCAGCAGCCCAAAGAAAGCCGGGACTAGCGGGATCGACGAGCAGTACTTC
-	TRBV20-1	-	TRBJ1-5	CSAPTGSGLGQPQHF	TGCAGCGCCCCCACGGGATCAGGGTTGGGACAGCCCCAGCATTTT
-	TRBV7-2	many	TRBJ1-2	CASSLVGFGYGYTF	TGTGCCAGCAGCTTAGTTGGGTTTGGGTATGGCTACACCTTC
TRBD2	TRBV7-2	many	TRBJ2-4	CASSLVSGGNIQYF	TGTGCCAGCAGCTTAGTGAGCGGGGGAAACATTCAGTACTTC
-	TRBV5-5	many	TRBJ2-3	CASSLERAGDTQYF	TGTGCCAGCAGCTTGGAGAGGGCTGGAGATACGCAGTATTTT
-	TRBV19	-	TRBJ1-2	CASSSGHTSYGYTF	TGTGCCAGTAGTAGTGGACATACCTCCTATGGCTACACCTTC
-	TRBV6-2/TRBV6-3	few	TRBJ1-1	CASTIKVGNTEAFF	TGTGCCAGCACTATCAAAGTGGGGAACACTGAAGCTTTCTTT
-	TRBV20-1	many	TRBJ2-2	CSARVTTNTGELFF	TGCAGTGCCAGGGTCACTACGAACACCGGGGAGCTGTTTTTT
-	TRBV7-2	many	TRBJ2-3	CASSGGIGADTQYF	TGTGCCAGCAGCGGGGGGATAGGAGCAGATACGCAGTATTTT
-	TRBV7-2	many	TRBJ1-5	CASSRTVSNQPQHF	TGTGCCAGCAGCAGGACAGTCTCCAATCAGCCCCAGCATTTT
-	TRBV7-9	-	TRBJ1-5	CASSLDGGHQPQHF	TGTGCCAGCAGCTTAGATGGGGGACATCAGCCCCAGCATTTT
TRBD1	TRBV19	many	TRBJ1-1	CASSLDRDTEAFF	TGTGCCAGCAGCTTGGACAGGGACACTGAAGCTTTCTTT
-	TRBV20-1	few	TRBJ1-2	CSAPAQANYGYTF	TGCAGTGCCCCGGCACAGGCTAACTATGGCTACACCTTC
-	TRBV7-2	many	TRBJ2-5	CASSLSQVRGDETQYF	TGTGCCAGCAGCTTATCCCAAGTCCGAGGGGACGAGACCCAGTACTTC
-	TRBV20-1	few	TRBJ1-2	CSARVGAGYTF	TGCAGTGCTAGAGTCGGGGCTGGCTACACCTTC
-	TRBV14	many	TRBJ2-1	CASNPTGPGEQFF	TGTGCCAGCAACCCTACGGGTCCCGGTGAGCAGTTCTTC
-	TRBV7-2	many	TRBJ2-5	CASSHGRDEETQYF	TGTGCCAGCAGCCACGGACGGGACGAAGAGACCCAGTACTTC
-	TRBV3-1	once	TRBJ1-1	CASSLYTDGGEAFF	TGTGCCAGCAGCCTATACACCGATGGGGGTGAAGCTTTCTTT
-	TRBV19	many	TRBJ1-1	CASSMGTGFGTEAFF	TGTGCCAGTAGTATGGGCACAGGGTTCGGCACTGAAGCTTTCTTT
-	TRBV27	many	TRBJ2-1	CASSSRQAWRYNEQFF	TGTGCCAGCAGTTCCCGACAGGCCTGGAGGTACAATGAGCAGTTCTTC
TRBD2	TRBV19	few	TRBJ2-1	CASSTHLTGGNEQFF	TGTGCCAGTAGTACCCATCTTACGGGGGGGAATGAGCAGTTCTTC
-	TRBV28	many	TRBJ1-2	CASSLGANYGYTF	TGTGCCAGCAGTTTGGGTGCAAACTATGGCTACACCTTC
TRBD2	TRBV7-2	many	TRBJ2-5	CASSSASGREETQYF	TGTGCCAGCAGCTCAGCTAGCGGGAGGGAAGAGACCCAGTACTTC
-	TRBV28	many	TRBJ1-5	CASSFYRSANNQPQHF	TGTGCCAGCAGTTTTTACAGGTCAGCAAACAATCAGCCCCAGCATTTT
-	TRBV5-1	few	TRBJ2-7	CASSSQGLEQYF	TGCGCCAGCAGCTCCCAGGGACTGGAGCAGTACTTC
-	TRBV28	many	TRBJ1-6	CATQTGAGSPLHF	TGTGCCACCCAAACGGGGGCAGGTTCACCCCTCCACTTT
TRBD2	TRBV12-3/TRBV12-4	few	TRBJ2-7	CAVSSGGGRPYEQYF	TGTGCCGTCAGCAGCGGGGGGGGCCGTCCCTACGAGCAGTACTTC
-	TRBV11-2	-	TRBJ2-5	CASSREMGLETQYF	TGTGCCAGCAGCCGAGAGATGGGGTTGGAGACCCAGTACTTC
-	TRBV29-1	-	TRBJ1-1	CSATDQRAFF	TGCAGCGCGACAGACCAGAGAGCTTTCTTT
-	TRBV20-1	few	TRBJ1-1	CSARDTTGGGLNTEAFF	TGCAGTGCTAGAGATACTACCGGGGGAGGGCTGAACACTGAAGCTTTCTTT
TRBD2	TRBV7-9	many	TRBJ2-3	CASSAGASTDTQYF	TGTGCCAGCAGCGCGGGAGCGAGCACAGATACGCAGTATTTT